The 7 T cell receptor beta chains below all came from one sample that was sequenced in a study of T cell responses to AZD1222 COVID-19 vaccine. Sequenced by immunoSEQ multiplex PCR; TCRdb stores in-frame clones only, minus some. The profile covers about 140,000 clones, with 80% to 95% appearing a single time and roughly 2.2% taken by the ten largest. The sample consisted of peripheral blood, taken on day 0 of AZD1222 vaccination. The receptor set was obtained from an adult in good health.

V usage is TRBV6-5 and J usage is TRBJ1-1, with D possibly being TRBD1 (5 bases). The CDR3 spans 15 residues. Trimming pared 6 bases from V and 0 bases from J, leaving 14 bases between. Germline V gene data show CDR1 as MNHEY and CDR2 as SVGAGI. The CDR3 reads CASSRQPAMNTEAFF. The CDR3, as DNA: TGTGCCAGCAGCCGACAGCCAGCAATGAACACTGAAGCTTTCTTT.

This clone was seen only once. The chain combines TRBV6-5 with TRBJ1-1; the match to TRBD1 covers 10 bases. CDR1 and CDR2 (germline): MNHEY, SVGAGI. Losses at the gene ends were 5 bases for V and 8 bases for J; bases not matched to a gene: 5. The CDR3 is 13 amino acids. Here the CDR3 reads CASSNRQGAEAFF. CDR3 sequence (DNA): TGTGCCAGCAGTAATCGACAGGGGGCCGAAGCTTTCTTT.

V usage is TRBV12-3 or TRBV12-4 and J usage is TRBJ1-2; D is undetermined. The CDR3 is 12 amino acids. Trimming stripped 1 base from V and 8 bases from J, with 8 bases between. Here the CDR3 DNA reads TGTGCCAGCAGTTTAGGCGACCCCGGCTACACCTTC. Translating it yields CASSLGDPGYTF.

The chain links TRBV5-6 to TRBJ1-4; 7 bases align to TRBD1. Per germline, CDR1 SGHDT and CDR2 YYEEEE. The V segment lost 3 bases and the J segment 4 bases; nucleotides outside the gene matches: 3. This CDR3 is built from 14 residues. DNA for the CDR3: TGTGCCAGCAGCTGGGACAGACGTAATGAAAAACTGTTTTTT. It encodes CASSWDRRNEKLFF.

The J gene is TRBJ1-3, the V gene TRBV18; no firm D call. The V gene's germline CDR1 is KGHSH and CDR2 LQKENI. The CDR3 spans 15 residues. V was trimmed by 2 bases and J by 2 bases, leaving 10 bases between them. CDR3 in amino acids: CASSPTLPPGNTIYF. The CDR3 coding sequence is TGTGCCAGCTCACCAACCCTCCCACCTGGAAACACCATATATTTT.

This clone has only a few counts. The gene calls are TRBV18 and TRBJ2-2, with D perhaps matching TRBD1 (6 bases). The CDR3 has 14 amino acids. The V and J ends lost 3 bases and 1 base respectively, with 6 bases between them. From germline, CDR1 is KGHSH and CDR2 LQKENI. DNA for the CDR3: TGTGCCAGCTCACCGGGACAGAACACCGGGGAGCTGTTTTTT. Amino acid sequence: CASSPGQNTGELFF.

This rearrangement joins TRBV6-4 to TRBJ1-6; maybe TRBD1 (5 bases). In germline, CDR1 is MRHNA, CDR2 SNTAGT. Between the trimmed V and J ends, which lost 4 bases and 6 bases, there was a span of 7 bases. CDR3 size: 13 residues. CDR3 in amino acids: CASSVGGNSPLHF. The CDR3 DNA reads TGTGCCAGCAGTGTGGGGGGTAATTCACCCCTCCACTTT.